This entry describes one T cell receptor beta chain. The sample holds one count of this clone. Which antigen it targets is not known. Base quality data are lacking; no much larger clone is found one base away. This record comes from a study of blood T cell repertoires in COVID-19 (dated by TCRdb to 2019 to 2021). With respect to the entire study: The collaborator samples originated in the United States, Italy and Spain and spanned the acute and convalescent phases of COVID-19. The material from the prospective study consisted of cDNA or gDNA derived from T cells, B-cell-depleted T cells, or PBMCs. Subjects who had been exposed to COVID-19, were actively infected with it, or had recovered from it provided the deeply sampled blood TCRbeta repertoires that made up the dataset. The repertoires were released in a freely available public database intended as a resource for research on the immune response to SARS-CoV-2. Samples were obtained from the ongoing ImmuneRACE study (first 160 participants) and from roughly 1,300 subjects provided by 6 global collaborators. Nearly every sample came with metadata listing a de-identified subject ID, COVID-19 status, age in years and sex. Where available, HLA class I and class II types were obtained from metadata supplied by the sample provider rather than from assay-based typing. The research as a whole found: The quantity of clinical and demographic metadata differed by source and by participant and was supplied without curation.

TCRbeta CDR3 regions were amplified from genomic DNA by means of the immunoSEQ Assay, a bias-controlled multiplex PCR. The study's own analysis went as follows. Within the assay, amplification of reference gene primers was used to estimate how many nucleated cells each sample contained. To quantify the absolute abundance of each unique TCRbeta CDR3 rearrangement, sequence reads were collapsed and filtered. Productive Simpson clonality was computed per sample as the square root of Simpson's diversity index over productive rearrangements. TCRdb's version of the immuneACCESS table is confined to in-frame rearrangements and falls short of the full clone set. An unresolved V gene accounts for under half of the shortfall where checked; the remainder is of unknown origin. D and trimming were read from the DNA, whereas the V and J calls and clone size are those reported in that table. The sample includes under 200,000 clones, with around nine tenths observed a single time. Of the sample, 2.5% to 4% falls within the top ten clones.

Collaborating institutions collected whole blood in K2EDTA tubes following their own protocols. For TCRbeta analysis, collaborators shipped samples in one of three forms: frozen whole blood, isolated PBMCs, or DNA extracted from either of those sample types. CDR1 and CDR2 (MDHEN, SYDVKM) derive from the germline V gene. From cysteine to phenylalanine, the CDR3 is 14 amino acids long. Here the CDR3 DNA is all that survives: 42 bases in frame from base 1. The trim is 8 bases for V and 3 bases for J, with a gap of 14 bases between the germline ends. The TCR comes from a man aged 70 or older with acute or convalescent COVID-19. The V and J segments used are TRBV28 and TRBJ1-5; matching of 6 bases hints at TRBD1 as the D gene. The specimen was peripheral blood. The DNA sequence reads TGTGCCAGCTTAGGCGGACAGTTCAATCAGCCCCAGCATTTT. It codes for CASLGGQFNQPQHF.